This paragraph covers one TCR beta chain sequence. Its matching antigen is unknown. This sample was taken from a study of cytomegalovirus exposure and HLA in healthy donors. The primer mix had 60 Vbeta and 13 Jbeta primers. Sequencing used immunoSEQ multiplex PCR; TCRdb keeps in-frame clones, though not all of them. Of around 150,000 clones listed, 70% to 85% are singletons. Findings and limits, study-wide: Most TCR sequences showed up rarely, but some public TCRs showed up in many donors. TCR beta sequences reportedly predicted the HLA-A and HLA-B alleles of most subjects accurately.

Trimming left V 0 bases short and J 5 bases short, with 23 bases between. The CDR3 consists of 18 residues. The germline CDR1 and CDR2 sequences are GTSNPN and SVGIG (reference sequence). Material: PBMCs. The V call is TRBV30, the J call TRBJ2-1, with a weak D call TRBD2 (8 bases). The receptor was derived from a man aged 40-50 years in good health and CMV-seronegative. This CDR3 reads CAWSVWPGGRGPNNEQFF. The CDR3 DNA is TGTGCCTGGAGTGTATGGCCGGGAGGGAGGGGGCCGAACAATGAGCAGTTCTTC.